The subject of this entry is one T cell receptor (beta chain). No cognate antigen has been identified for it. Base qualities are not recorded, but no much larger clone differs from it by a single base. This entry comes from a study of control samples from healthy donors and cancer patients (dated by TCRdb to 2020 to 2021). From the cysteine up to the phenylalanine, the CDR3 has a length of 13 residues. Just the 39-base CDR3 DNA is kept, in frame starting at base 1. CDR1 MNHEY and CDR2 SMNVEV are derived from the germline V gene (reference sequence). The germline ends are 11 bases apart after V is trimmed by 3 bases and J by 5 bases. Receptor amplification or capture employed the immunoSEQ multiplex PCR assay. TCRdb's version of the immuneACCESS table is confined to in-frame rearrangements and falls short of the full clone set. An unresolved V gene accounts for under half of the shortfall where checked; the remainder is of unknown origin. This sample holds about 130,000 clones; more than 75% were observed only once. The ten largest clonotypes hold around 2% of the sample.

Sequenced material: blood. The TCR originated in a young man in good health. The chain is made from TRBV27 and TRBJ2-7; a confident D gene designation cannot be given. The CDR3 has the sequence CASSLGRVNEQYF. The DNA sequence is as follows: TGTGCCAGCAGTTTGGGTAGGGTGAACGAGCAGTACTTC.